A selection of T cell receptor beta chains follows, all from one sample in a study of CD8+ T cells in alopecia areata. TCRdb's copy holds only in-frame clones and misses some; the assay was immunoSEQ multiplex PCR. The profile shows about 210,000 clones, approximately 65% of them singletons. This material consisted of CD4+ T cells sorted from blood, taken around week 42, from a patient treated with tofacitinib. The receptors come from a human donor with alopecia areata. Each CDR3 is given with its conserved first and last residue. Fields, in order: D gene, CDR3 length, V gene, J gene, clone size, CDR3 DNA, CDR3 protein. The D gene is left open where the match is weak. For some rows the clone size is stated as once, few or many, or as a class when expanded; others skip it.

-	14	TRBV5-6	TRBJ1-1	-	TGTGCCAGCAGCTTGGATCAGGAGAACACTGAAGCTTTCTTT	CASSLDQENTEAFF
TRBD1	14	TRBV5-1	TRBJ2-7	once	TGCGCCAGCAGCCCCCAGGGGACAGGCTACGAGCAGTACTTC	CASSPQGTGYEQYF
-	13	TRBV2	TRBJ2-7	-	TGTGCCAGCAGCTCATGGGAAGTCTACGAGCAGTACTTC	CASSSWEVYEQYF
-	13	TRBV5-1	TRBJ2-5	-	TGCGCCAGCAGACCTGACAACCAAGAGACCCAGTACTTC	CASRPDNQETQYF
-	11	TRBV27	TRBJ1-5	-	TGTGCCAGCGGGGGAGGTCAGCCCCAGCATTTT	CASGGGQPQHF
TRBD1	14	TRBV29-1	TRBJ1-5	-	TGCAGCATTCGACAGGGAGGCAGCAATCAGCCCCAGCATTTT	CSIRQGGSNQPQHF
-	11	TRBV23-1	TRBJ1-5	-	TGCGCCAGCGACGACGATCAGCCCCAGCATTTT	CASDDDQPQHF
-	12	TRBV6-1	TRBJ2-7	-	TGTGCCAGCAGTAAACAGGGCTACGAGCAGTACTTC	CASSKQGYEQYF
-	14	TRBV30	TRBJ1-2	-	TGTGCCTGGAGTCCAGGGACGCCCGGGGGTGGCTACACCTTC	CAWSPGTPGGGYTF
TRBD1	15	TRBV5-1	TRBJ1-1	-	TGCGCCAGCAGCGCAGACAGGGGACGACACACTGAAGCTTTCTTT	CASSADRGRHTEAFF
-	15	TRBV14	TRBJ2-5	once	TGTGCCAGCAGCCAAGATCTTTCGACCGGAGAGACCCAGTACTTC	CASSQDLSTGETQYF
-	14	TRBV5-1	TRBJ1-2	-	TGCGCCAGCAGCCCCCGCGGGGAGATGAGGGGCTACACCTTC	CASSPRGEMRGYTF
-	13	TRBV2	TRBJ1-6	-	TGTGCCAGGTCGGACAGAAATAATTCACCCCTCCACTTT	CARSDRNNSPLHF
-	15	TRBV30	TRBJ2-3	-	TGTGCCTGGAGTACCGGCCAGCGGTTGGGGGATACGCAGTATTTT	CAWSTGQRLGDTQYF
TRBD1	13	TRBV29-1	TRBJ1-2	-	TGCAGCGCAATGGGGACAGCCTTAAGCGGCTACACCTTC	CSAMGTALSGYTF
-	15	TRBV5-1	TRBJ1-2	few	TGCGCCAGCAGCTTGACCATCTCTTTTAACTATGGCTACACCTTC	CASSLTISFNYGYTF
-	16	TRBV23-1	TRBJ1-1	-	TGCGCCAGCAGTCAATCGAGGGAAAGCCTGAACACTGAAGCTTTCTTT	CASSQSRESLNTEAFF
TRBD2	17	TRBV2	TRBJ2-3	-	TGTGCCAGCAGTGAAGTTCGCGGGGGGTTTAGCACAGATACGCAGTATTTT	CASSEVRGGFSTDTQYF
TRBD2	14	TRBV15	TRBJ2-1	-	TGTGCCACCAGCAGAGGCGGGGGGGCCAAGGAGCAGTTCTTC	CATSRGGGAKEQFF
-	12	TRBV29-1	TRBJ1-1	-	TGCAGCGTTGGGCACGGGCTCACTGAAGCTTTCTTT	CSVGHGLTEAFF
-	12	TRBV7-2	TRBJ2-3	-	TGTGCCAGCAGCCGGGCAAGGGATACGCAGTATTTT	CASSRARDTQYF
TRBD1	12	TRBV19	TRBJ1-1	-	TGTGCCAGTAGAGGACAGGGCCCTGAAGCTTTCTTT	CASRGQGPEAFF